This T cell receptor beta chain appears in the sequencing data of a study of early T cells in non-severe SARS-CoV-2 infection. Looking at the study overall: Whole-blood bulk RNA, unsorted, was sequenced, and chains were unpaired.

CDR1 and CDR2 (germline): ENHRY, SYGVKD. The CDR3 is 16 residues long. V was cut by 3 bases and J by 0 bases, with 15 bases left in between. Study results and caveats: The study's VDJdb matching favored anti-spike CD8 responses and missed private and CD4 specificities.

In its sample, this clonotype is medium-sized (0.01 to 0.1%). The antigen is not known. Individually, cDNA molecules had unique molecular identifiers attached to them. TCRdb recomputed calls from the 5' RACE reads with MiXCR, one row per CDR3 protein. The data hold 30,000 to 35,000 distinct CDR3 sequences, with roughly 7.2% observed a single time. V gene TRBV10-3 combines with J gene TRBJ2-7; D is possibly TRBD1 (7 bases). This receptor was identified in an adult who was a healthcare worker with PCR-confirmed SARS-CoV-2 infection or an uninfected control (not recorded which). The sequenced material came from whole blood. CDR3 protein: CAISEGGGSISYEQYF. In DNA, the CDR3 is TGTGCCATCAGTGAAGGAGGGGGCAGCATCTCCTACGAGCAGTACTTC.